A single T cell receptor (beta chain) is shown here with its context. The target antigen is unknown. An end of the junction differs from the germline gene, which may be a read error. TCRdb independently ran MiXCR on the PCR reads; one entry per CDR3 protein. The profile shows about 510,000 distinct CDR3 sequences, over 20% of them singletons. The length of the CDR3 is 16 residues. Germline V lookup: CDR1 KGHSH, CDR2 LQKENI. This record comes from a study of molecular identifiers for immune sequencing clone quantification. Study outcomes and limitations: Even with some 990,000 naive cells present, spiked Jurkat TCR RNA from one cell was reportedly detectable. Clones that exceeded 20 RNA copies held over 99% of effector molecules, yet under 1% in naive cells.

Investigators produced naive CD8 libraries from about 21,000 to 970,000 sorted cells, drawing on 10%, 30% or 50% RNA. The authors sorted naive CD8 T cells as CD8+CD4-CCR7+CD45RA+. This TCR was recovered from a human donor in good health. Some libraries in this study had Jurkat cell RNA spiked in. V gene TRBV18 combines with J gene TRBJ1-6; TRBD1 matches at 7 bases. Material for sequencing was naive CD8+ T cells from blood, with Jurkat cell RNA spiked in. Subset specified: FACS-sorted CD8+CD4-CCR7+CD45RA+ naive T cells. The CDR3 DNA sequence: TGTGCCGGCTCTCCACAGGGGTCCGATCCTAATTCACCCCTCCACTTT. This sequence encodes CAGSPQGSDPNSPLHF.